Listed here are 10 T cell receptor beta chains from one sample, sequenced in a study of human T cells and chemical hapten exposure. Noted time point: pre-sensitization, week 0. Treatment given: therapeutic diphenylcyclopropenone sensitization with weekly scalp DPC. Each CDR3 protein is one row after TCRdb ran MiXCR on the RACE reads. The table includes about 64,000 distinct CDR3 sequences, about 11% detected once. The sequenced sample was whole blood, obtained in connection with sensitization to the hapten diphenylcyclopropenone (DPC). Source of these receptors: a woman aged 40 to 50 with alopecia areata. Some clones in this sample may be carry-over from other donors' samples.

This clonotype was seen a handful of times. The CDR3 loop is CASSPTGLNTEAFF. The DNA of the CDR3 is TGTGCCAGCAGTCCCACAGGACTAAACACTGAAGCTTTCTTT. This chain uses TRBV12-3 or TRBV12-4 with TRBJ1-1, with D maybe TRBD1 (5 bases). Trimming shortened V by 5 bases and J by 2 bases, and 12 bases separated the two germline ends. This CDR3 is 14 amino acids long.

The gene calls are TRBV27 and TRBJ2-5, with a tentative D call TRBD1 (8 bases). The CDR3 is 15 amino acids. Germline lookup yields CDR1 MNHEY and CDR2 SMNVEV (reference sequence). The V end lost 6 bases, the J end lost 2 bases, and 16 bases lay between the germline ends. The CDR3 here is CASSSDREGQETQYF. The CDR3 nucleotides read TGTGCCAGCAGCTCGGACAGGGAGGGACAAGAGACCCAGTACTTC.

This sequence joins TRBV7-3 and TRBJ1-5; D is unclear. The germline gives CDR1 SGHTA, CDR2 FQGTGA. The CDR3 spans 13 residues. V lost 5 bases, J lost 3 bases, and 8 bases lay in between. The CDR3, as DNA: TGTGCCAGCAGCCTTGGGCACAATCAGCCCCAGCATTTT. Residues: CASSLGHNQPQHF.

The V gene is TRBV20-1, the J gene TRBJ1-5; D ambiguous. From germline, CDR1 is DFQATT and CDR2 SNEGSKA (reference sequence). This CDR3 spans 17 amino acids. Trimming left V 0 bases short and J 3 bases short, with 18 bases between. The CDR3 sequence: CSARDFSDEDYNQPQHF. The DNA of the CDR3 is TGCAGTGCTAGAGATTTCAGTGATGAGGACTACAATCAGCCCCAGCATTTT.

Relative to its sample, this clonotype is medium-sized (0.01 to 0.1%). V gene TRBV5-5 combines with J gene TRBJ2-5, with D perhaps assigned TRBD1 or TRBD2 (6 bases each). There are 15 residues in the CDR3. With 0 bases removed from V and 5 bases from J, the gap between germline ends came to 14 bases. The germline CDR1 and CDR2 sequences are SGHKS and YYEKEE (reference sequence). The CDR3 DNA reads TGTGCCAGCAGCTTGGAGCCCGGGGGCTGGGAGACCCAGTACTTC. Protein sequence: CASSLEPGGWETQYF.

V gene TRBV28 combines with J gene TRBJ2-7; 10 positions agree with TRBD1. V lost 7 bases, J lost 2 bases, and 11 bases stayed unmatched. The CDR3 loop spans 16 amino acids. Per germline, CDR1 MDHEN and CDR2 SYDVKM. CDR3 protein: CASTPGQGWSAYEQYF. CDR3 DNA sequence: TGTGCCAGCACACCGGGACAGGGGTGGAGCGCCTACGAGCAGTACTTC.

This clonotype was observed many times. The chain couples TRBV10-3 to TRBJ1-5; D may be TRBD1 (5 bases). CDR1 is ENHRY and CDR2 is SYGVKD in the germline V gene. Trimming removed 2 bases at V and 6 bases at J, with 5 bases between. This CDR3 has 12 amino acids. The CDR3 loop is CAISEGAQPQHF. CDR3 sequence (DNA): TGTGCCATCAGTGAGGGGGCTCAGCCCCAGCATTTT.

This clonotype was observed a handful of times. The chain joins TRBV5-5 to TRBJ1-5; TRBD1 might be the D (5 bases). This CDR3 comprises 15 residues. V was clipped by 6 bases and J by 7 bases, with 20 bases between them. The V gene's germline CDR1 is SGHKS and CDR2 YYEKEE (reference sequence). CDR3 protein: CASTRGGGNGQPQHF. For the CDR3, the DNA is TGTGCCAGCACCCGGGGTGGGGGAAACGGGCAGCCCCAGCATTTT. The whole variable domain, remainder taken from reference TRBV5-5 and TRBJ1-5, is DAGVTQSPTHLIKTRGQQVTLRCSPISGHKSVSWYQQVLGQGPQFIFQYYEKEERGRGNFPDRFSARQFPNYSSELNVNALLLGDSALYLCASTRGGGNGQPQHFGDGTRLSIL.

This clonotype was recorded many times. The chain has TRBV5-4 and TRBJ2-3; 9 bases fit TRBD1. Germline assignment: CDR1 SGHNT and CDR2 YYREEE (reference sequence). The V and J ends lost 4 bases and 6 bases, in that order; junction bases with no gene match: 15. This CDR3 contains 17 residues. CDR3 sequence (DNA): TGTGCCAGCAGCGATACCGAGACAAACAGGGGGCCTGATACGCAGTATTTT. This translates into CASSDTETNRGPDTQYF.

This clonotype was counted ten times or more. The J gene is TRBJ1-4, the V gene TRBV19, with 10 nucleotides matching TRBD1. CDR3 length: 18 residues. Germline V CDR1 and CDR2: LNHDA, SQIVND (reference sequence). V gave up 5 bases and J gave up 8 bases; unmatched junction bases: 17. The CDR3 nucleotides are TGTGCCAGTAGTCTTAACTACCGGGACAGGGGTTTACGCGAAAAACTGTTTTTT. Translation: CASSLNYRDRGLREKLFF.